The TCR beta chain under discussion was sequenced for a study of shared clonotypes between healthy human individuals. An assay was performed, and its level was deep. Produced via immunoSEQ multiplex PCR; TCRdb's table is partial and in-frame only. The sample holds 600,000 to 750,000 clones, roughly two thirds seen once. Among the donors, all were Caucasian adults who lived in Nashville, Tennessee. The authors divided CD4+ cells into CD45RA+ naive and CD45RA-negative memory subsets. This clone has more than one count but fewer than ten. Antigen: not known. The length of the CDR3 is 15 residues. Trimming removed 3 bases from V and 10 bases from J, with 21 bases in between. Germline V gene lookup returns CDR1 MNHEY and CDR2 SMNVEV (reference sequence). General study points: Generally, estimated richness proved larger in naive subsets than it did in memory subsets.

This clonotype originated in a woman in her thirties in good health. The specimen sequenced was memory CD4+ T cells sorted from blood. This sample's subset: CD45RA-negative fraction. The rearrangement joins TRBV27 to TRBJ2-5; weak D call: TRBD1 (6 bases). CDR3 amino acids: CASSLKATGFKDQYF. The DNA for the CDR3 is TGTGCCAGCAGTTTGAAAGCCACAGGGTTTAAAGACCAGTACTTC.